This TCR beta chain was sequenced for a study of post-analysis software for immune sequencing data. The study's findings and limits: TRBV5-6, TRBV5-1 and TRBV20-1 were among four or five TRBV segments more frequent in patients than controls.

Unique-molecular-identifier-tagged TCR beta cDNA libraries were used. TCRdb re-called the PCR reads with MiXCR, one entry per CDR3 protein. The sample consists of 350,000 to 500,000 distinct CDR3 sequences, approximately 37% of them appearing once. Turning to this clonotype: Antigen: not known.

This CDR3 region has 15 residues. The germline V gene has CDR1 MGHRA and CDR2 YSYEKL. V was trimmed by 4 bases and J by 2 bases, leaving 11 bases between them. The origin of this receptor is a girl aged 2 to 9 with multiple sclerosis. This sequence joins TRBV4-1 and TRBJ2-2; a possible D gene is TRBD2 (6 bases). Input material: blood. The CDR3 coding sequence is TGCGCCAGCAGCCGCCGGGAGAGTAACACCGGGGAGCTGTTTTTT. Translated: CASSRRESNTGELFF.